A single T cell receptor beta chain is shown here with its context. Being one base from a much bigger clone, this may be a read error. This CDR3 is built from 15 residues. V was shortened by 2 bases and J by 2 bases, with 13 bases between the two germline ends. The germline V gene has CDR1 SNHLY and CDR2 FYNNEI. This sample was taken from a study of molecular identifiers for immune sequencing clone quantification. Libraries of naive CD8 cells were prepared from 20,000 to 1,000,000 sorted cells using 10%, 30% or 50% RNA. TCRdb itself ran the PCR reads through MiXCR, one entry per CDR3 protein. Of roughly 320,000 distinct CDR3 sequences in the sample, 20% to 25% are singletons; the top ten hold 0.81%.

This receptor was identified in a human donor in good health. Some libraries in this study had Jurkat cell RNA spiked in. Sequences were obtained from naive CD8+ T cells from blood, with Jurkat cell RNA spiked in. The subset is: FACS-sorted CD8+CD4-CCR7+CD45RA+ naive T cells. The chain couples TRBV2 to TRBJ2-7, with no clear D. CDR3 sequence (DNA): TGTGCCAGCAGTGAACTGGGATCCGAAACCTACGAGCAGTACTTC. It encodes CASSELGSETYEQYF.